This record looks at one T cell receptor beta chain sequence and its context. As handled by the study authors: Scientists estimated how many nucleated cells there were by amplifying reference gene primers. Repertoires were generated with immunoSEQ multiplex PCR, while TCRdb's copy carries only in-frame clones and drops some. V, J and clone size were drawn from that table, and D and trimming were deduced from the DNA. The table lists about 390,000 clones, approximately 89% of them singletons, with 2.3% in the top ten. Those enrolled in Seattle joined during active infection and were followed longitudinally afterward. Trimming took 4 bases from V and 5 from J, leaving 10 bases between them. Germline values: CDR1 SGHVS, CDR2 FNYEAQ. The CDR3 runs 13 residues. The sample comes from a study of blood T cell repertoires in COVID-19. Study background: The United States, Italy and Spain were the sources of the acute and convalescent COVID-19 samples. Sources were T cells, B-cell-depleted T cells, or PBMCs; the material itself was cDNA or gDNA.

The chain is built from TRBV7-6 and TRBJ2-3; tentatively, D is TRBD2 (5 bases). Input material: peripheral blood. The receptor's source is an older woman with COVID-19, enrolled during active disease. The CDR3 reads CASSSRGGDTQYF. The CDR3 nucleotides read TGTGCCAGCAGCTCCCGAGGAGGAGATACGCAGTATTTT.